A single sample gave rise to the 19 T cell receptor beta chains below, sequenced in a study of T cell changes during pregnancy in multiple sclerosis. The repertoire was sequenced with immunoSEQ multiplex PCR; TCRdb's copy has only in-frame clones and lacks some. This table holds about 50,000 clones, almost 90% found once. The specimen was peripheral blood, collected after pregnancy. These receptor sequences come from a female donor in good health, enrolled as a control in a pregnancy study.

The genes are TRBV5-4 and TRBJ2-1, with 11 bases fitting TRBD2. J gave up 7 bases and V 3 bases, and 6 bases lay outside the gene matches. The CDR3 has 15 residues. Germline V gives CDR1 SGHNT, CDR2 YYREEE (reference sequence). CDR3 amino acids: CASSYSGRADNEQFF. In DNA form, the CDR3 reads TGTGCCAGCAGCTATAGCGGGAGGGCCGATAATGAGCAGTTCTTC.

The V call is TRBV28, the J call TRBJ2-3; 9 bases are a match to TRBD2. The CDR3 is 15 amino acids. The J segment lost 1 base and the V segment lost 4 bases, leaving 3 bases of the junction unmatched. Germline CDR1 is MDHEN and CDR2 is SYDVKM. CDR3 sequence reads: CASSYQRGGTDTQYF. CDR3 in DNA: TGTGCCAGCAGTTATCAGCGGGGGGGCACAGATACGCAGTATTTT. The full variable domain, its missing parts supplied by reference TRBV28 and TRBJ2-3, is DVKVTQSSRYLVKRTGEKVFLECVQDMDHENMFWYRQDPGLGLRLIYFSYDVKMKEKGDIPEGYSVSREKKERFSLILESASTNQTSMYLCASSYQRGGTDTQYFGPGTRLTVL.

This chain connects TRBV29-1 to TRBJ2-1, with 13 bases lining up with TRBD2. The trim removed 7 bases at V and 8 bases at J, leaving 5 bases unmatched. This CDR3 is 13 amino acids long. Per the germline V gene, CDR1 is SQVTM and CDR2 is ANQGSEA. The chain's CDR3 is CSARLAGGYEQFF. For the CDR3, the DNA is TGCAGCGCCCGACTAGCGGGAGGCTATGAGCAGTTCTTC.

The CDR3 sequence is CASSYKDYTEAFF. The CDR3, as DNA: TGTGCCAGCAGTTACAAAGACTACACTGAAGCTTTCTTT. The rearrangement links TRBV6-5 to TRBJ1-1; D unclear. V gave up 2 bases and J gave up 3 bases, with 7 bases separating them. This CDR3 region has 13 residues. Per germline, CDR1 MNHEY and CDR2 SVGAGI.

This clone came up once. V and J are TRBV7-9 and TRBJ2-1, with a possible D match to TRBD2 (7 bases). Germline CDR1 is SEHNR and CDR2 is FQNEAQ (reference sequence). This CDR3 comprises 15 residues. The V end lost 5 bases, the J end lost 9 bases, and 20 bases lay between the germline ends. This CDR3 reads CASSPGRGRAGEQFF. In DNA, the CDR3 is TGTGCCAGCAGCCCTGGAAGGGGGAGGGCGGGTGAGCAGTTCTTC.

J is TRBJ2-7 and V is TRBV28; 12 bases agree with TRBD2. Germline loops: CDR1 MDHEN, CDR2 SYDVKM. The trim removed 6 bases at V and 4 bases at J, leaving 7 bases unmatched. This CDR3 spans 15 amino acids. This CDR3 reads CASRGASGRGYEQYF. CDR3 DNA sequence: TGTGCCAGCAGGGGGGCTAGCGGGAGGGGATACGAGCAGTACTTC.

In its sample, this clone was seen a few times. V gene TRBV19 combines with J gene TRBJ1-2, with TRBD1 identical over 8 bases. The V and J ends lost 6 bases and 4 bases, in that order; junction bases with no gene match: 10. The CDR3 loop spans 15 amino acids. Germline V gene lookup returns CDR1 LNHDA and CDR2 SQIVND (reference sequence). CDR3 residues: CASSSGTGLPYGYTF. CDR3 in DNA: TGTGCCAGTAGCTCCGGGACAGGCCTTCCCTATGGCTACACCTTC.

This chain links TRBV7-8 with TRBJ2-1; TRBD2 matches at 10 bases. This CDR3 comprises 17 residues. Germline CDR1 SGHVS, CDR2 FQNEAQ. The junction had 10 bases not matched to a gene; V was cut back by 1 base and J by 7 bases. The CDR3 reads CASSLGRRTSGRNEQFF. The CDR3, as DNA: TGTGCCAGCAGCTTAGGAAGAAGGACTAGCGGAAGGAATGAGCAGTTCTTC.

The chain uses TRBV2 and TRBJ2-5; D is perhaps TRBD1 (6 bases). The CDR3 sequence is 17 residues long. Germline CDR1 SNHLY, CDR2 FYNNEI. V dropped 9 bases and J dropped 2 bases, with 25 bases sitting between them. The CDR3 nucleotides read TGTGCCAGTCTCAAACTCTTACCCGGGACACCTCAAGAGACCCAGTACTTC. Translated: CASLKLLPGTPQETQYF.

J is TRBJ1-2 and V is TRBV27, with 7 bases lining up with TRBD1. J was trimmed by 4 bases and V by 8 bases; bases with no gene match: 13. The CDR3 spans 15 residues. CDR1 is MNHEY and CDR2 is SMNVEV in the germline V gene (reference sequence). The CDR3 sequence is CASSPGGGAFYGYTF. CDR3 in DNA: TGTGCCAGCTCCCCGGGAGGGGGCGCGTTCTATGGCTACACCTTC.

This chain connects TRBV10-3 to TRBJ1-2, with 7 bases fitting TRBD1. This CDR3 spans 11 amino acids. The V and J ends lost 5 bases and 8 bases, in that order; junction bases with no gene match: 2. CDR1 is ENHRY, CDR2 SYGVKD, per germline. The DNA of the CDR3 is TGTGCCATCAGTCGACAGGGCGGCTACACCTTC. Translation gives CAISRQGGYTF.

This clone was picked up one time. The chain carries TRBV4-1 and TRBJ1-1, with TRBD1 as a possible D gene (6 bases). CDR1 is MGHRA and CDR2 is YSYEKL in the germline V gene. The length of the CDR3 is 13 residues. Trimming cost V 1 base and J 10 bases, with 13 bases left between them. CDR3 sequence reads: CASSQGAGVRAFF. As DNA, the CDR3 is TGCGCCAGCAGCCAAGGGGCAGGGGTCAGAGCTTTCTTT.

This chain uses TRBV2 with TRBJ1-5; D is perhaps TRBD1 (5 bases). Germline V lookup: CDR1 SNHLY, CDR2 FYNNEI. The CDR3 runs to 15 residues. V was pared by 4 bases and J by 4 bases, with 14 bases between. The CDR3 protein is CASSVGRAFNQPQHF. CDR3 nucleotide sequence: TGTGCCAGCAGTGTGGGCAGGGCTTTTAATCAGCCCCAGCATTTT.

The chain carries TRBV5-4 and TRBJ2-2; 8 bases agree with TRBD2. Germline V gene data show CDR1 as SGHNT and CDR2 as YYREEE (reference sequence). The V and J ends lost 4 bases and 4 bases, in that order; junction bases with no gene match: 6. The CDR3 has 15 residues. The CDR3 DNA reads TGTGCCAGCAGCCCCGGGGGGGAAGGCACCGGGGAGCTGTTTTTT. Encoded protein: CASSPGGEGTGELFF.

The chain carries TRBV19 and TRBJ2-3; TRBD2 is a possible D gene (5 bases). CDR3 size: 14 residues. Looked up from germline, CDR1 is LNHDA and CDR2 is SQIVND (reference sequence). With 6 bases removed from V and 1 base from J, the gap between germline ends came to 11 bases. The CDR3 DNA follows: TGTGCCAGTAGCCTGAGTAGCGGCACAGATACGCAGTATTTT. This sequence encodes CASSLSSGTDTQYF.

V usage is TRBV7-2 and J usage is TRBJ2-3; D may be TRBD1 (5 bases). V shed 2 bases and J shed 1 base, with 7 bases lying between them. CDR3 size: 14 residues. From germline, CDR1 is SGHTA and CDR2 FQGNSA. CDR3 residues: CASSLIGGTDTQYF. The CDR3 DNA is TGTGCCAGCAGCTTAATAGGGGGCACAGATACGCAGTATTTT.

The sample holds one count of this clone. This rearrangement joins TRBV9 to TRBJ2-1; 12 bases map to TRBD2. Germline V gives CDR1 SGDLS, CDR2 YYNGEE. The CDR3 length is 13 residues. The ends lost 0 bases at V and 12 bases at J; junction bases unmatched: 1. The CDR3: CASSVASGRAQFF. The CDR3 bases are TGTGCCAGCAGCGTAGCTAGCGGGAGGGCGCAGTTCTTC.

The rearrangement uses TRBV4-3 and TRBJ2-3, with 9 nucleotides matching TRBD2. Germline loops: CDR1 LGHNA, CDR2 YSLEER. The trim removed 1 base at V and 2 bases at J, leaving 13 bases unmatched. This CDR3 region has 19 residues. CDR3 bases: TGCGCCAGCAGCCAAGGGCCTGGGCGGGGGGGAGGCGACACAGATACGCAGTATTTT. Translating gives CASSQGPGRGGGDTDTQYF.

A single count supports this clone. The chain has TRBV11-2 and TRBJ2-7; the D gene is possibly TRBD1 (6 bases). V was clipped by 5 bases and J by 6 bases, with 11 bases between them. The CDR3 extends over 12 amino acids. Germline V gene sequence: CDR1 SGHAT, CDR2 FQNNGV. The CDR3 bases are TGTGCCAGCAGCCCCACAGGGATCGAGCAGTACTTC. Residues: CASSPTGIEQYF.